These T cell receptor beta chains were read from a single sample in a study of early T cells in non-severe SARS-CoV-2 infection. In TCRdb, the 5' RACE reads were re-called with MiXCR into one record per CDR3 protein. In the table there are around 19,000 distinct CDR3 sequences, 5.9% of which are singletons. The sample was whole blood. All receptors derive from an adult who was a healthcare worker with PCR-confirmed SARS-CoV-2 infection or an uninfected control (not recorded which). Both conserved end residues are part of each CDR3. A D gene is named only where the DNA matches it firmly. Size values are once, few and many counts, or a class for expanded clones, and some rows have none.

d_gene	v_gene	j_gene	abundance	CDR3aa	CDR3nt
.	TRBV7-3	TRBJ1-1	many	CASSPLQGPQAFF	TGTGCCAGCAGCCCTCTACAGGGACCCCAAGCTTTCTTT
.	TRBV9	TRBJ2-2	many	CASSATTNTGELFF	TGTGCCAGCAGCGCCACGACAAACACCGGGGAGCTGTTTTTT
.	TRBV14	TRBJ2-1	many	CASSHLPGSLGGEQFF	TGTGCCAGCAGCCACCTCCCAGGGTCTCTCGGGGGTGAGCAGTTCTTC
.	TRBV20-1	TRBJ1-6	many	CSASGGLNSPLHF	TGCAGTGCTTCCGGGGGCCTTAATTCACCCCTCCACTTT
.	TRBV7-9	TRBJ2-7	many	CASSLGSVSYEQYF	TGTGCCAGCAGCTTAGGTAGCGTATCCTACGAGCAGTACTTC
TRBD2	TRBV20-1	TRBJ2-7	many	CSANVLAGAFEQYF	TGCAGTGCCAATGTACTAGCGGGAGCTTTCGAGCAGTACTTC
TRBD1	TRBV2	TRBJ2-1	medium-sized	CASRGQPNEQFF	TGTGCCAGCAGGGGACAGCCTAATGAGCAGTTCTTC
.	TRBV30	TRBJ1-1	many	CAWRSRPTEAFF	TGTGCCTGGAGGTCCAGACCCACTGAAGCTTTCTTT
TRBD2	TRBV29-1	TRBJ2-2	medium-sized	CSASSTSGTGGGELFF	TGCAGCGCCTCGTCGACTAGCGGGACGGGAGGCGGGGAGCTGTTTTTT
.	TRBV2	TRBJ2-1	many	CASSDRVNNEQFF	TGTGCCAGCAGTGATCGGGTAAACAATGAGCAGTTCTTC
TRBD2	TRBV7-9	TRBJ2-3	many	CASSSSGRTDTQYF	TGTGCCAGCAGCTCTAGCGGGCGTACAGATACGCAGTATTTT
.	TRBV12-3/TRBV12-4	TRBJ1-1	medium-sized	CASRLGLTNTEAFF	TGTGCCAGCAGGCTGGGGCTGACGAACACTGAAGCTTTCTTT
.	TRBV7-9	TRBJ1-3	many	CASSPRGASSGNTIYF	TGTGCCAGCAGCCCCCGGGGAGCGAGCTCTGGAAACACCATATATTTT
.	TRBV4-1	TRBJ2-1	many	CASSQDWAGLVNEQFF	TGCGCCAGCAGCCAAGATTGGGCCGGACTTGTCAATGAGCAGTTCTTC
TRBD2	TRBV5-1	TRBJ2-3	many	CASSFPRSGSVSVPDTQYF	TGCGCCAGCAGCTTCCCCCGTAGCGGGAGTGTATCGGTCCCAGATACGCAGTATTTT
TRBD2	TRBV2	TRBJ2-5	many	CASTSGRLETQYF	TGTGCCAGCACTAGCGGGAGGCTGGAGACCCAGTACTTC
TRBD1	TRBV27	TRBJ2-1	.	CASSLSTGPIYNEQFF	TGTGCCAGCAGCTTATCGACAGGGCCAATATACAATGAGCAGTTCTTC
.	TRBV5-1	TRBJ2-2	many	CASSLAHQNTGELFF	TGCGCCAGCAGCTTGGCCCACCAAAACACCGGGGAGCTGTTTTTT
.	TRBV7-3	TRBJ2-2	many	CASSLTGGSGELFF	TGTGCCAGCAGCTTAACGGGCGGGTCCGGGGAGCTGTTTTTT
.	TRBV27	TRBJ2-7	many	CASSPQEGAYEQYF	TGTGCCAGCAGCCCTCAGGAAGGGGCCTACGAGCAGTACTTC
TRBD2	TRBV5-1	TRBJ2-1	few	CASSLGEGAYNEQFF	TGCGCCAGCAGCTTGGGGGAGGGAGCCTACAATGAGCAGTTCTTC
TRBD2	TRBV19	TRBJ2-1	.	CASSILAGEQFF	TGTGCCAGTAGTATCCTAGCGGGTGAGCAGTTCTTC
TRBD2	TRBV20-1	TRBJ2-1	.	CSARVLGGGLNNEQFF	TGCAGTGCTAGAGTCTTGGGCGGGGGGCTTAACAATGAGCAGTTCTTC
.	TRBV19	TRBJ1-6	many	CASSIVGNSIPSPLHF	TGTGCCAGTAGTATAGTGGGCAACTCAATCCCTTCACCCCTCCACTTT
.	TRBV19	TRBJ1-1	many	CASRINQGPNTEAFF	TGTGCCAGTAGAATAAATCAGGGACCGAACACTGAAGCTTTCTTT
.	TRBV4-1	TRBJ1-4	many	CASGSNEKLFF	TGCGCCAGCGGCTCAAATGAAAAACTGTTTTTT
.	TRBV2	TRBJ1-1	.	CASSAQGSEAFF	TGTGCCAGCAGCGCTCAGGGTTCTGAAGCTTTCTTT
.	TRBV19	TRBJ2-2	.	CASMYPGSDTGELFF	TGTGCCAGTATGTACCCCGGGTCCGACACCGGGGAGCTGTTTTTT
.	TRBV4-1	TRBJ2-5	many	CASSQGQGGETQYF	TGCGCCAGCAGCCAAGGACAGGGAGGAGAGACCCAGTACTTC
.	TRBV7-8	TRBJ2-3	.	CASSEAGRGADTQYF	TGTGCCAGCAGCGAAGCCGGCCGAGGGGCAGATACGCAGTATTTT
.	TRBV4-2	TRBJ2-7	.	CASSQVGQPDPEQYF	TGTGCCAGCAGCCAAGTTGGCCAGCCCGACCCCGAGCAGTACTTC
TRBD2	TRBV5-6	TRBJ2-3	.	CASFRLAGSKKADTQYF	TGTGCCAGCTTCCGACTAGCGGGATCTAAGAAGGCAGATACGCAGTATTTT
.	TRBV9	TRBJ2-5	many	CASNPGLVQETQYF	TGTGCCAGCAACCCGGGACTGGTTCAAGAGACCCAGTACTTC
.	TRBV19	TRBJ1-3	.	CASSDWTTGNTIYF	TGTGCCAGTAGTGACTGGACTACTGGAAACACCATATATTTT
.	TRBV18	TRBJ2-1	many	CASSPEVTYEQFF	TGTGCCAGCTCCCCGGAGGTGACCTATGAGCAGTTCTTC
TRBD2	TRBV28	TRBJ2-1	.	CASSATLAESSYNEQFF	TGTGCCAGCAGTGCGACCCTAGCGGAGAGCTCCTACAATGAGCAGTTCTTC
.	TRBV6-1	TRBJ1-4	many	CASNPAGAGYEKLFF	TGTGCCAGCAACCCAGCGGGGGCGGGGTATGAAAAACTGTTTTTT
.	TRBV30	TRBJ1-1	many	CAWMATVAEAFF	TGTGCCTGGATGGCGACGGTAGCTGAAGCTTTCTTT
TRBD2	TRBV28	TRBJ2-5	few	CASTSPLAGVETQYF	TGTGCCAGCACCTCTCCCCTAGCGGGAGTAGAGACCCAGTACTTC
TRBD1	TRBV7-9	TRBJ2-1	many	CASRTTGEDEQFF	TGTGCCAGCAGAACGACAGGGGAGGATGAGCAGTTCTTC
.	TRBV6-5	TRBJ1-6	many	CASRSGFRGSSYNSPLHF	TGTGCCAGCAGATCAGGGTTTCGAGGGAGCTCCTATAATTCACCCCTCCACTTT
.	TRBV18	TRBJ1-5	many	CASSPGENQPQHF	TGTGCCAGCTCACCTGGGGAAAATCAGCCCCAGCATTTT
TRBD2	TRBV2	TRBJ2-1	medium-sized	CASSYSGLAGVYNEQFF	TGTGCCAGCAGTTACTCTGGACTAGCGGGGGTCTACAATGAGCAGTTCTTC
.	TRBV4-1	TRBJ2-7	.	CASSQEGSYEQYF	TGCGCCAGCAGCCAAGAGGGGAGCTACGAGCAGTACTTC
TRBD2	TRBV20-1	TRBJ2-1	many	CSARLANEQFF	TGCAGTGCGCGACTAGCGAATGAGCAGTTCTTC
TRBD1	TRBV28	TRBJ2-7	many	CASSSRYKASTQDRVHEQYF	TGTGCCAGCAGTTCCCGATATAAGGCATCCACCCAGGACAGGGTACACGAGCAGTACTTC
TRBD2	TRBV12-3/TRBV12-4	TRBJ2-7	many	CASSRPGGGTYEQYF	TGTGCCAGCAGCCGTCCCGGGGGGGGGACCTACGAGCAGTACTTC
.	TRBV10-2	TRBJ1-5	.	CASSESADDRWPQHF	TGCGCCAGCAGTGAGTCGGCGGATGATAGGTGGCCCCAGCATTTT
TRBD1	TRBV5-6	TRBJ2-2	many	CASSPLPTGGGTGELFF	TGTGCCAGCAGCCCCTTACCGACAGGGGGAGGCACCGGGGAGCTGTTTTTT
TRBD2	TRBV6-1	TRBJ2-7	many	CANSPSGLLYEQYF	TGTGCCAACAGTCCATCGGGACTACTCTACGAGCAGTACTTC
TRBD2	TRBV20-1	TRBJ2-3	medium-sized	CSASSRDLAGVTDTQYF	TGCAGTGCTAGTTCTCGGGACCTGGCGGGAGTTACAGATACGCAGTATTTT
.	TRBV5-6	TRBJ1-2	many	CASSPTPGNYGYTF	TGTGCCAGCAGCCCGACACCGGGAAACTATGGCTACACCTTC
TRBD2	TRBV11-2	TRBJ2-5	medium-sized	CASSLVGLAGGGETQYF	TGTGCCAGCAGCTTAGTAGGTCTAGCGGGAGGAGGAGAGACCCAGTACTTC
TRBD2	TRBV20-1	TRBJ2-7	many	CSARVLDGRGPYEQYF	TGCAGTGCTAGAGTGTTAGACGGGAGGGGCCCCTACGAGCAGTACTTC
TRBD1	TRBV9	TRBJ1-1	medium-sized	CASSVGVQGDTEAFF	TGTGCCAGCAGCGTAGGTGTCCAGGGGGACACTGAAGCTTTCTTT
.	TRBV5-1	TRBJ2-6	.	CASSVQGTGANVLTF	TGCGCCAGCAGCGTTCAGGGAACTGGGGCCAACGTCCTGACTTTC
.	TRBV20-1	TRBJ1-2	many	CSAIEIKGGYTF	TGCAGTGCTATAGAAATCAAAGGAGGCTACACCTTC
.	TRBV27	TRBJ2-1	.	CASSPWGRIYNEQFF	TGTGCCAGCAGCCCCTGGGGACGGATATACAATGAGCAGTTCTTC
.	TRBV29-1	TRBJ1-3	medium-sized	CSVRRGSGNTIYF	TGCAGCGTAAGAAGGGGGTCTGGAAACACCATATATTTT